This TCR beta chain was captured in a study of CD8+ T cells in alopecia areata. General study findings and limits: Mouse data revealed clearer TCR sharing than patient data did, a gap possibly tied to HLA. Alopecia totalis/universalis scalp especially showed more expanded CD8+ clones than normal scalp.

From germline, CDR1 is MNHEY and CDR2 SVGAGI. J gave up 5 bases and V 4 bases, and 7 bases lay outside the gene matches. CDR3 length: 14 residues. Sorted out of PBMCs were CD4+ T cells and CD8+ T cells. RNA was isolated and reverse transcribed to cDNA, the sequencing template. The repertoire was sequenced with immunoSEQ multiplex PCR; TCRdb's copy has only in-frame clones and lacks some. Seen here are about 200,000 clones, about 61% observed once, and the top ten hold 4% to 6%. As regards this clone: Its antigen is unidentified.

This chain links TRBV6-5 with TRBJ2-7; 8 nucleotides line up with TRBD1. The source is a human donor in good health. Sequencing was carried out using CD8+ T cells sorted from blood. The DNA for the CDR3 is TGTGCCAGCAGTTCCAGGGGGCTGGGGGACGAGCAGTACTTC. Translating it yields CASSSRGLGDEQYF.